This TCR beta chain stems from a study of T cell therapy after organ transplantation. Generated by immunoSEQ multiplex PCR, the TCRdb table keeps only in-frame clones and is missing some. Of 45,000 to 50,000 clones listed, 94% are singletons. V was pared by 7 bases and J by 4 bases, with 6 bases of the junction left unmatched. Germline CDR1 reads WSHSY; CDR2 reads SAAADI. The CDR3 is 13 residues long. This clone was observed a handful of times. The antigen is unknown. The chain uses TRBV10-2 and TRBJ1-2; 7 bases line up with TRBD1. This specimen consisted of CD8+ T cells from blood, obtained before autologous CMV-specific T cell therapy. The sequence was obtained from a human patient who had received a solid organ transplant and had CMV disease. The CDR3 DNA reads TGCGCCAGCATAGACAGGGAGGGCTATGGCTACACCTTC. Its translation is CASIDREGYGYTF.